The 5 T cell receptor beta chains below come from one sample, sequenced in a study of T cell responses to AZD1222 COVID-19 vaccine. Here immunoSEQ multiplex PCR was the method, and the copy in TCRdb shows in-frame clones only, minus some. The sample comprises around 170,000 clones, about 93% of which are singletons, and around 1.9% rests with the top ten. This sample comprised peripheral blood, obtained 28 days after the second AZD1222 dose. The receptors stem from an adult who received the AZD1222 COVID-19 vaccine.

This chain joins TRBV27 and TRBJ2-7, with 8 bases fitting TRBD2. Germline values: CDR1 MNHEY, CDR2 SMNVEV (reference sequence). V lost 6 bases, J lost 4 bases, and 11 bases stayed unmatched. CDR3 length: 15 amino acids. CDR3 sequence (DNA): TGTGCCAGCAGGGCGGGGGGATCGAAGGGTTACGAGCAGTACTTC. This encodes CASRAGGSKGYEQYF.

The chain has TRBV7-2 and TRBJ1-5, with D perhaps TRBD1 (5 bases). V lost 1 base, J lost 2 bases, and 9 bases lay in between. Germline CDR1 SGHTA, CDR2 FQGNSA. The CDR3 spans 15 residues. This CDR3 is CASSLEMGGNQPQHF. The CDR3 DNA reads as TGTGCCAGCAGCTTAGAAATGGGGGGCAATCAGCCCCAGCATTTT.

This clone was seen once. The chain combines TRBV10-2 with TRBJ2-5; perhaps D is TRBD1 or TRBD2 (6 bases each). The CDR3 covers 15 residues. CDR1 WSHSY and CDR2 SAAADI come from the germline V gene. V lost 5 bases and J lost 3, with 16 bases in between. The CDR3 reads CASSPEQGGKETQYF. CDR3 bases: TGCGCCAGCAGTCCGGAACAGGGCGGGAAAGAGACCCAGTACTTC.

The gene calls are TRBV14 and TRBJ2-7, with a weak D call TRBD1 (5 bases). This CDR3 is built from 14 residues. V dropped 2 bases and J dropped 0 bases, with 8 bases sitting between them. CDR1 and CDR2 from the germline V gene are SGHDN and FVKESK. As DNA, the CDR3 is TGTGCCAGCAGCCAACGACAGTTCTCCTACGAGCAGTACTTC. As protein: CASSQRQFSYEQYF. The variable domain in full, completed from reference TRBV14 and TRBJ2-7, reads EAGVTQFPSHSVIEKGQTVTLRCDPISGHDNLYWYRRVMGKEIKFLLHFVKESKQDESGMPNNRFLAERTGGTYSTLKVQPAELEDSGVYFCASSQRQFSYEQYFGPGTRLTVT.

This chain joins TRBV18 and TRBJ2-1; 7 nucleotides line up with TRBD2. V lost 5 bases and J lost 4; bases outside the gene matches: 8. Looked up from germline, CDR1 is KGHSH and CDR2 is LQKENI. This CDR3 has 15 amino acids. The CDR3 nucleotides read TGTGCCAGCTCAACAGTTAGGGACTATTACAATGAGCAGTTCTTC. This codes for CASSTVRDYYNEQFF.